The 26 T cell receptor beta chains below all came from one sample that was sequenced in a study of T cells in Graves' hyperthyroidism and ophthalmopathy. Using RNA transcripts as the source, TCR beta CDR3 regions were amplified. The HTBI primer set served for first-round RT-PCR of the TCR CDR3. TCRdb re-derived calls from the multiplex PCR reads in MiXCR, one entry per CDR3 protein. The table includes 500,000 to 600,000 distinct CDR3 sequences, about 43% detected once. Source material: peripheral blood or thyroid tissue (not recorded which). The source is an adult woman with Graves' disease, either hyperthyroidism or ophthalmopathy (not recorded which).

This clonotype was seen ten or more times. The V call is TRBV20-1, the J call TRBJ2-2; D is ambiguous. Germline V gene data show CDR1 as DFQATT and CDR2 as SNEGSKA (reference sequence). This CDR3 contains 14 residues. The ends were cut back, 1 base at V and 1 base at J, with 7 bases in the middle. The CDR3 here is CSARVWQNTGELFF. The CDR3 DNA reads as TGCAGTGCTAGAGTTTGGCAGAACACCGGGGAGCTGTTTTTT.

This clonotype was found many times. The rearrangement uses TRBV10-3 and TRBJ2-7; TRBD2 aligns across 7 bases. The CDR3 loop spans 13 amino acids. With 7 bases clipped from V and 6 bases from J, the junction kept 9 bases outside the gene matches. The germline V gene encodes CDR1 ENHRY and CDR2 SYGVKD. The CDR3 is CAITERLAVEQYF. The CDR3 DNA is TGTGCCATCACCGAGCGTCTAGCGGTCGAGCAGTACTTC.

This clonotype was picked up one time. The CDR3 DNA reads as TGTGCCAGCGTCGGACTAGCGTGGGGGAATTACGAGCAGTACTTC. Protein: CASVGLAWGNYEQYF. This chain uses TRBV2 with TRBJ2-7, with 9 nucleotides matching TRBD2. The CDR3 runs to 15 residues. Per germline, CDR1 SNHLY and CDR2 FYNNEI. After removal of 8 bases from V and 4 bases from J, the junction contained 12 bases not matched to a gene.

This sequence joins TRBV7-9 and TRBJ1-4, with TRBD1 matching 9 bases. Germline CDR1 reads SEHNR; CDR2 reads FQNEAQ (reference sequence). J gave up 3 bases and V 1 base, and 6 bases lay outside the gene matches. This CDR3 region has 17 residues. Written as DNA, the CDR3 is TGTGCCAGCAGCTTAGATGGGACAGGGTTAGCTAATGAAAAACTGTTTTTT. Translated, it gives CASSLDGTGLANEKLFF.

The V and J genes are TRBV7-2 and TRBJ2-1, with 8 nucleotides matching TRBD1. Germline values: CDR1 SGHTA, CDR2 FQGNSA. The trim removed 1 base at V and 8 bases at J, leaving 7 bases unmatched. The CDR3 is 15 amino acids. The CDR3: CASSLDGQGAYEQFF. As DNA, the CDR3 is TGTGCCAGCAGCTTAGACGGGCAGGGGGCCTATGAGCAGTTCTTC.

The rearrangement uses TRBV29-1 and TRBJ2-7; 12 nucleotides align to TRBD1. There are 15 residues in the CDR3. The V gene's germline CDR1 is SQVTM and CDR2 ANQGSEA. Trimming removed 6 bases from V and 8 bases from J; junction bases left unmatched: 14. The CDR3 spells CSVPSSGQGAFKQYF. The CDR3 DNA follows: TGCAGCGTACCCTCCTCGGGACAGGGGGCGTTCAAGCAGTACTTC.

There are a few counts of this clonotype. The chain couples TRBV5-1 to TRBJ1-2, with 8 bases matching TRBD1. The CDR3 covers 14 residues. Germline V gene data show CDR1 as SGHRS and CDR2 as YFSETQ. Trimming at V came to 1 base and at J to 6 bases, leaving 5 bases not matched to a gene. The CDR3 loop reads CASSLTGQGNGYTF. In DNA form, the CDR3 reads TGCGCCAGCAGCTTGACCGGACAGGGTAATGGCTACACCTTC.

As for this clonotype: The junction and the germline gene differ at one end; a read error may be behind it. In DNA form, the CDR3 reads TGTGCCAGCAGTGTCGATCCCTTT. Translation: CASSVDPF. The chain links TRBV6-1 to TRBJ1-3; the D is unclear. CDR3 length: 8 residues. The germline gives CDR1 MNHNS, CDR2 SASEGT.

The chain has TRBV7-6 and TRBJ2-7; TRBD1 aligns across 7 bases. Looked up from germline, CDR1 is SGHVS and CDR2 is FNYEAQ. V gave up 3 bases and J gave up 6 bases; unmatched junction bases: 8. CDR3 length: 14 residues. The CDR3, as DNA: TGTGCCAGCAGCTTGAGACAGGGCGAAAGCGAGCAGTACTTC. It encodes CASSLRQGESEQYF. Full variable domain (remainder filled in from reference TRBV7-6 and TRBJ2-7): GAGVSQSPRYKVTKRGQDVALRCDPISGHVSLYWYRQALGQGPEFLTYFNYEAQQDKSGLPNDRFSAERPEGSISTLTIQRTEQRDSAMYRCASSLRQGESEQYFGPGTRLTVT.

This clonotype was seen ten or more times. V is TRBV6-6 and J is TRBJ2-6, with TRBD1 matching over 8 bases. The CDR3 is made up of 18 amino acids. Germline V gene data show CDR1 as MNHNY and CDR2 as SVGAGI (reference sequence). The CDR3 sequence: CAVTSGGIDPSGANVLTF. The CDR3 nucleotides read TGTGCAGTTACGTCAGGGGGCATAGATCCCTCTGGGGCCAACGTCCTGACTTTC.

This clonotype appeared many times. The chain links TRBV11-2 to TRBJ2-7, with 8 bases that match TRBD2. V gave up 3 bases and J gave up 3 bases; unmatched junction bases: 7. This CDR3 has 15 amino acids. Germline CDR1 is SGHAT and CDR2 is FQNNGV. For the CDR3, the DNA is TGTGCCAGCAGCTTGCCCCCGGGACTAGACTACGAGCAGTACTTC. Its translation: CASSLPPGLDYEQYF.

CDR3 DNA sequence: TGTGCCAGCAGTACAGCGGGAGGCGCAGGGGCCAACGTCCTGACTTTC. It encodes CASSTAGGAGANVLTF. The V and J genes are TRBV12-3 or TRBV12-4 and TRBJ2-6; TRBD2 matches at 9 bases. V lost 5 bases, J lost 4 bases, and 6 bases stayed unmatched. CDR3 size: 16 residues.

This clonotype has ten or more counts. V gene TRBV7-9 combines with J gene TRBJ1-4; no reliable D call. This CDR3 is 14 amino acids long. V gave up 5 bases and J gave up 7 bases, with 14 bases separating them. The germline V gene has CDR1 SEHNR and CDR2 FQNEAQ (reference sequence). CDR3 in amino acids: CASSPAWGGEKLFF. The CDR3 nucleotides are TGTGCCAGCAGCCCAGCGTGGGGTGGTGAAAAACTGTTTTTT. Full variable domain (rest looked up from reference TRBV7-9 and TRBJ1-4): DTGVSQNPRHKITKRGQNVTFRCDPISEHNRLYWYRQTLGQGPEFLTYFQNEAQLEKSRLLSDRFSAERPKGSFSTLEIQRTEQGDSAMYLCASSPAWGGEKLFFGSGTQLSVL.

The chain joins TRBV12-3 or TRBV12-4 to TRBJ2-7, with D perhaps TRBD2 (5 bases). V was shortened by 5 bases and J by 7 bases, with 18 bases between the two germline ends. The CDR3 covers 14 residues. CDR3 sequence (DNA): TGTGCCAGCAGTGATGACGGGATCTACAATGAGCAGTACTTC. This gives the protein CASSDDGIYNEQYF.

This chain connects TRBV10-3 to TRBJ1-5; D perhaps matches TRBD1 (5 bases). The CDR3 is made up of 17 amino acids. V lost 5 bases and J 2 bases, leaving 19 bases between the germline ends. The germline CDR1 and CDR2 sequences are ENHRY and SYGVKD. The DNA of the CDR3 is TGTGCCATCAGTCGAAAGGCAGGGCCCCTAGGCAATCAGCCCCAGCATTTT. Translating gives CAISRKAGPLGNQPQHF.

This clonotype was seen only a few times. This may stem from a read error, because a much larger clone lies one nucleotide away. The chain employs TRBV7-9 and TRBJ2-5; D is possibly TRBD1 or TRBD2 (6 bases each). From germline, CDR1 is SEHNR and CDR2 FQNEAQ (reference sequence). The CDR3 extends over 13 amino acids. V was clipped by 11 bases and J by 2 bases, with 15 bases between them. CDR3 DNA sequence: TGTGCCGCGTGGGGGGCCCTGCAAGAGACCCAGTACTTC. Translation: CAAWGALQETQYF.

Comment on this clonotype: This may be a read error: a much more frequent sequence differs by one nucleotide. The chain combines TRBV11-2 with TRBJ2-2; no reliable D call. This CDR3 has 13 residues. Germline CDR1 SGHAT, CDR2 FQNNGV. Deletions cut 5 bases from V and 7 bases from J, with 11 bases between. CDR3 in amino acids: CASSPAAIGELFF. CDR3 DNA: TGTGCCAGCAGCCCGGCAGCTATCGGGGAGCTGTTTTTT.

This clonotype occurred many times. This chain uses TRBV6-1 with TRBJ1-1, with no clear D. Germline V gene sequence: CDR1 MNHNS, CDR2 SASEGT. Trimming pared 6 bases from V and 8 bases from J, leaving 10 bases between. CDR3 length: 11 residues. CDR3 DNA sequence: TGTGCCAGCAGGTTTGGACCGGAAGCTTTCTTT. Translation gives CASRFGPEAFF.

This clonotype was detected many times. V is TRBV5-5 and J is TRBJ1-5; perhaps TRBD1 as D (5 bases). This CDR3 is 15 amino acids long. Germline V gene data show CDR1 as SGHKS and CDR2 as YYEKEE (reference sequence). Trimming took off 3 bases at V and 2 bases at J, with 12 bases between the two ends. CDR3 in amino acids: CASSSVGAGNQPQHF. CDR3 DNA: TGTGCCAGCAGCTCAGTAGGGGCAGGCAATCAGCCCCAGCATTTT.

This clonotype appeared many times. The chain uses TRBV4-1 and TRBJ2-7, with TRBD2 matching 10 bases. V gave up 1 base and J gave up 3 bases; unmatched junction bases: 6. Germline CDR1 is MGHRA and CDR2 is YSYEKL. The CDR3 totals 16 residues. DNA for the CDR3: TGCGCCAGCAGCCAAGTTGGACTAGCGGTTGTCTACGAGCAGTACTTC. Protein product: CASSQVGLAVVYEQYF.

The chain uses TRBV15 and TRBJ2-2; D gene uncertain. CDR3 length: 14 amino acids. V lost 1 base and J 0 bases, leaving 3 bases between the germline ends. The germline V gene encodes CDR1 LNHNV and CDR2 YYDKDF (reference sequence). The CDR3, as DNA: TGTGCCACCAGCAGAGGGACGAACACCGGGGAGCTGTTTTTT. Encoded protein: CATSRGTNTGELFF. The whole variable domain, remainder taken from reference TRBV15 and TRBJ2-2, is DAMVIQNPRYQVTQFGKPVTLSCSQTLNHNVMYWYQQKSSQAPKLLFHYYDKDFNNEADTPDNFQSRRPNTSFCFLDIRSPGLGDTAMYLCATSRGTNTGELFFGEGSRLTVL.

This clonotype was seen at least ten times. This rearrangement joins TRBV10-3 to TRBJ1-1; D unresolved. V dropped 7 bases and J dropped 0 bases, with 9 bases sitting between them. CDR3 length: 13 amino acids. Germline V lookup: CDR1 ENHRY, CDR2 SYGVKD. CDR3 nucleotide sequence: TGTGCCATCATGATAGCGGTGAACACTGAAGCTTTCTTT. This codes for CAIMIAVNTEAFF.

The chain joins TRBV12-3 or TRBV12-4 to TRBJ1-4; D might be TRBD1 (6 bases). The CDR3 is 14 amino acids. Trimming removed 6 bases at V and 7 bases at J, with 15 bases between. Here the CDR3 reads CASSPRGPGEKLFF. The CDR3 DNA reads TGTGCCAGCAGCCCCAGGGGTCCGGGTGAAAAACTGTTTTTT.

This clonotype was seen repeatedly, ten times or more. The chain combines TRBV2 with TRBJ2-7, with 7 bases identical to TRBD1. This CDR3 has 14 residues. With V trimmed by 7 bases and J by 2 bases, 8 bases remained unmatched. Germline V gene sequence: CDR1 SNHLY, CDR2 FYNNEI. In DNA, the CDR3 is TGTGCCAGCATACTTGGTAGGGGGCCCTACGAGCAGTACTTC. Its protein product is CASILGRGPYEQYF. Full variable domain (outside the CDR3, taken from reference TRBV2 and TRBJ2-7): EPEVTQTPSHQVTQMGQEVILRCVPISNHLYFYWYRQILGQKVEFLVSFYNNEISEKSEIFDDQFSVERPDGSNFTLKIRSTKLEDSAMYFCASILGRGPYEQYFGPGTRLTVT.

Here the CDR3 reads CSAVDRRDNEKLFF. The CDR3 nucleotides are TGCAGTGCGGTCGACAGGCGGGATAATGAAAAACTGTTTTTT. The J gene is TRBJ1-4, the V gene TRBV20-1; maybe TRBD1 (6 bases). The CDR3 is 14 amino acids. The V end was cut by 6 bases, the J end by 4 bases, with 15 bases between. CDR1 DFQATT and CDR2 SNEGSKA come from the germline V gene (reference sequence).

The count of this clonotype is one. This chain joins TRBV29-1 and TRBJ2-7; 7 nucleotides agree with TRBD1. V lost 0 bases and J lost 0; bases outside the gene matches: 11. CDR3 length equals 17 residues. Germline CDR1 is SQVTM and CDR2 is ANQGSEA. This CDR3 reads CSVEDWGRGGNSYEQYF. In DNA, the CDR3 is TGCAGCGTTGAAGATTGGGGGCGAGGGGGCAACTCCTACGAGCAGTACTTC.